Detailed here is one T cell receptor (beta chain). The antigen is unknown. These data are taken from a study of PD-1 blockade in classical Hodgkin lymphoma. Measured with immunoSEQ multiplex PCR; TCRdb has only the in-frame clones, and not every one. The sample lists 20,000 to 25,000 clones; approximately 94% were seen once. Time point described: newly diagnosed, previously untreated cHL patient sample. Newly diagnosed, untreated classical Hodgkin lymphoma PBMCs provided comparison. With V trimmed by 4 bases and J by 5 bases, 12 bases remained unmatched. CDR3 length: 17 amino acids. Study observations and caveats: The study reported lower baseline TCR diversity in newly diagnosed patients than in healthy donors. Causes of the repertoire differences remain undefined, possibly disease activity or prior therapy.

The TCR comes from a human donor with classical Hodgkin lymphoma. The sequenced sample consisted of peripheral blood mononuclear cells (PBMCs). This chain joins TRBV23-1 and TRBJ2-1; 9 positions agree with TRBD1. TRBV23-1 has ORF status, its function being uncertain. CDR3 sequence reads: CASSPVGTGSMNNEQFF. CDR3 in DNA: TGCGCCAGCAGTCCCGTCGGGACAGGGTCGATGAACAATGAGCAGTTCTTC.